This entry lists 15 T cell receptor beta chains sequenced from one sample in a study of control samples from healthy donors and cancer patients. Sequencing used immunoSEQ multiplex PCR; TCRdb keeps in-frame clones, though not all of them. This sample carries tens of thousands of clones, over 65% of them seen once, and the ten largest clones take about 50%. What was sequenced was blood. All receptors come from a man aged 60 to 75 in good health.

The V and J genes are TRBV19 and TRBJ1-5, with D tentatively TRBD1 (6 bases). The germline CDR1 and CDR2 sequences are LNHDA and SQIVND (reference sequence). The V end lost 7 bases, the J end lost 1 base, and 14 bases lay between the germline ends. CDR3 length equals 15 residues. DNA for the CDR3: TGTGCCAGTAAGGTAGGGACAAACAGCAATCAGCCCCAGCATTTT. This encodes CASKVGTNSNQPQHF.

This clone showed up just a few times. This chain joins TRBV5-1 and TRBJ1-3; D may be TRBD1 (6 bases). V lost 3 bases and J lost 4, with 17 bases in between. Germline V gene data show CDR1 as SGHRS and CDR2 as YFSETQ. This CDR3 has 16 amino acids. The CDR3 loop is CASSSGASMPGNTIYF. CDR3 nucleotides: TGCGCCAGCAGCTCAGGGGCCTCAATGCCAGGAAACACCATATATTTT.

V is TRBV5-1 and J is TRBJ2-5, with TRBD2 matching over 7 bases. Per germline, CDR1 SGHRS and CDR2 YFSETQ. This CDR3 spans 15 amino acids. V lost 4 bases to trimming and J lost 2 bases; unmatched junction nucleotides: 8. In DNA, the CDR3 is TGCGCCAGCAGCCGAGACCCTAGCGGACAAGAGACCCAGTACTTC. Its translation is CASSRDPSGQETQYF.

V and J are TRBV6-5 and TRBJ2-3; 8 bases match TRBD1. The germline V gene encodes CDR1 MNHEY and CDR2 SVGAGI. This CDR3 contains 15 residues. The ends lost 6 bases at V and 4 bases at J; junction bases unmatched: 9. The CDR3 DNA follows: TGTGCCAGCAGGGGCGACAGGGGTTTCGCAGATACGCAGTATTTT. Its translation: CASRGDRGFADTQYF.

V gene TRBV6-1 combines with J gene TRBJ1-5, with D possibly matching TRBD1 (5 bases). Germline V gene data show CDR1 as MNHNS and CDR2 as SASEGT. The CDR3 has 18 residues. V was pared by 0 bases and J by 2 bases, with 17 bases between. The CDR3 DNA sequence: TGTGCCAGCAGTGAAGCGCGTTCAGGGCTAACCCGCAATCAGCCCCAGCATTTT. As protein: CASSEARSGLTRNQPQHF.

This clone was seen a handful of times. Lacking the conserved final phenylalanine or tryptophan, this CDR3 likely reflects a read error. The limits of the CDR3 on the DNA are not certain, so only TCRdb's listed CDR3 is given. The genes are TRBV28 and TRBJ2-7. Germline V gives CDR1 MDHEN, CDR2 SYDVKM. The CDR3 extends over 13 residues, inclusive of both ends. The CDR3 spells CASGSSRRGQFFS.

The chain uses TRBV19 and TRBJ1-3; TRBD1 is a possible D gene (5 bases). The CDR3 runs to 15 residues. V lost 5 bases and J 3 bases, leaving 14 bases between the germline ends. Germline loops: CDR1 LNHDA, CDR2 SQIVND (reference sequence). CDR3 bases: TGTGCCAGTAGTTATAAGAGGGACTTTGGAAACACCATATATTTT. It translates to CASSYKRDFGNTIYF.

This clone appeared a single time. The chain has TRBV5-4 and TRBJ2-2; 13 positions agree with TRBD2. The germline gives CDR1 SGHNT, CDR2 YYREEE (reference sequence). The trim removed 4 bases at V and 7 bases at J, leaving 4 bases unmatched. This CDR3 comprises 15 residues. The CDR3 DNA is TGTGCCAGCAGCACTAGCGGGGGGGCGGACGGGGAGCTGTTTTTT. Protein: CASSTSGGADGELFF.

The CDR3 DNA sequence: TGCGCCAGCAGCTTGATAGCGGACAACACCGGGGAGCTGTTTTTT. Its protein is CASSLIADNTGELFF. V and J are TRBV5-1 and TRBJ2-2; perhaps TRBD2 as D (6 bases). Germline-derived CDR1 and CDR2 are SGHRS and YFSETQ. The V gene lost 1 base and the J gene lost 2 bases, with 9 bases spanning the gap. The CDR3 is 15 residues long.

The rearrangement links TRBV29-1 to TRBJ2-2; D unclear. The germline V and J ends were trimmed by 0 bases and 0 bases, with 8 bases remaining between them. The CDR3 spans 15 residues. Germline V gene data show CDR1 as SQVTM and CDR2 as ANQGSEA. In DNA, the CDR3 is TGCAGCGTTGAAGATGGTACAGCGAACACCGGGGAGCTGTTTTTT. Protein: CSVEDGTANTGELFF.

This clone showed up just a few times. V is TRBV24-1 and J is TRBJ2-5, with TRBD2 as a possible D gene (6 bases). The CDR3 runs 15 residues. V lost 3 bases and J lost 5, with 15 bases in between. Germline V gene lookup returns CDR1 KGHDR and CDR2 SFDVKD. CDR3 coding DNA: TGTGCCACCAGTGATCAATTGGGACTGCGGGAGACCCAGTACTTC. It encodes CATSDQLGLRETQYF.

The J gene is TRBJ1-5, the V gene TRBV18; D ambiguous. V shed 2 bases and J shed 6 bases, with 11 bases lying between them. Germline loops: CDR1 KGHSH, CDR2 LQKENI. The CDR3 consists of 14 residues. The CDR3 region is CASSPGVGGQPQHF. CDR3 coding DNA: TGTGCCAGCTCACCAGGGGTGGGCGGTCAGCCCCAGCATTTT.

The chain combines TRBV6-5 with TRBJ1-2; 8 bases map to TRBD1. CDR3 length: 16 amino acids. The V and J ends lost 0 bases and 5 bases, in that order; junction bases with no gene match: 8. Germline V gives CDR1 MNHEY, CDR2 SVGAGI. The DNA of the CDR3 is TGTGCCAGCAGTTACTCAGGACAGGGAATAGGGTATGGCTACACCTTC. Translated: CASSYSGQGIGYGYTF.

The gene calls are TRBV5-6 and TRBJ2-2; D not resolved. Deletions cut 1 base from V and 6 bases from J, with 13 bases between. Germline CDR1 and CDR2: SGHDT and YYEEEE. The CDR3 consists of 15 residues. CDR3 residues: CASSLFETEPGELFF. Here the CDR3 DNA reads TGTGCCAGCAGCTTGTTCGAGACTGAACCCGGGGAGCTGTTTTTT. The full variable domain, with the rest looked up from reference TRBV5-6 and TRBJ2-2, is DAGVTQSPTHLIKTRGQQVTLRCSPKSGHDTVSWYQQALGQGPQFIFQYYEEEERQRGNFPDRFSGHQFPNYSSELNVNALLLGDSALYLCASSLFETEPGELFFGEGSRLTVL.

As regards this clone: Other DNA sequences in this specimen translate into the identical CDR3. This chain uses TRBV11-2 with TRBJ2-3, with TRBD2 matching over 9 bases. With 5 bases clipped from V and 1 base from J, the junction kept 4 bases outside the gene matches. CDR3 size: 15 residues. Germline-derived CDR1 and CDR2 are SGHAT and FQNNGV. The CDR3 reads CASSPWTSGTDTQYF. The CDR3, as DNA: TGTGCCAGCAGCCCGTGGACTAGCGGCACAGATACGCAGTATTTT.